Listed below are T cell receptor beta chains from one sample, sequenced in a study of blood T cell repertoires in COVID-19. This table comes from immunoSEQ multiplex PCR, and its TCRdb copy is limited to in-frame clones, with some not included. This sample has some 90,000 clones, with 70% to 90% found just once. What was sequenced was peripheral blood. These receptors were obtained from a woman aged 60-75 years with COVID-19, enrolled during active disease. The CDR3 runs from the conserved cysteine through the conserved F or W. A D gene is named only where the DNA matches it firmly. Clone size is stated in some rows and not others, as once, few, many or a class when expanded.

clone_size: once; v_call: TRBV24-1; d_call: .; j_call: TRBJ1-2; cdr3_nt: TGTGCCACCAGTGGGGGGCAGGGTCGAGGCTACACCTTC; cdr3_aa: CATSGGQGRGYTF
clone_size: .; v_call: TRBV7-2; d_call: TRBD2; j_call: TRBJ2-3; cdr3_nt: TGTGCCAGCAGCCTTAGCGGGGGGGCGGATACGCAGTATTTT; cdr3_aa: CASSLSGGADTQYF
clone_size: .; v_call: TRBV12-5; d_call: TRBD1; j_call: TRBJ1-1; cdr3_nt: TGTGCTAGTGGCCCCAATCCGGGACAGGGAAGAACTGAAGCTTTCTTT; cdr3_aa: CASGPNPGQGRTEAFF
clone_size: .; v_call: TRBV30; d_call: .; j_call: TRBJ1-1; cdr3_nt: TGTGCCTGGGAGTGGAGGCCTGCTACTGAAGCTTTCTTT; cdr3_aa: CAWEWRPATEAFF
clone_size: .; v_call: TRBV5-1; d_call: TRBD1; j_call: TRBJ2-5; cdr3_nt: TGCGCCAGCAGCTTTGAGGGGGCCGACCAAGAGACCCAGTACTTC; cdr3_aa: CASSFEGADQETQYF
clone_size: .; v_call: TRBV4-1; d_call: .; j_call: TRBJ1-5; cdr3_nt: TGCGCCAGCAGCCAAGGGTGGGGCCTGAGCAATCAGCCCCAGCATTTT; cdr3_aa: CASSQGWGLSNQPQHF
clone_size: .; v_call: TRBV9; d_call: .; j_call: TRBJ2-1; cdr3_nt: TGTGCCAGCAGCGTAGCTGGGGCTATCTACAATGAGCAGTTCTTC; cdr3_aa: CASSVAGAIYNEQFF
clone_size: .; v_call: TRBV6-2/TRBV6-3; d_call: TRBD2; j_call: TRBJ2-7; cdr3_nt: TGTGCCAGCAGTTACTCTGTGGCGGGGGGGCCCTACGAGCAGTACTTC; cdr3_aa: CASSYSVAGGPYEQYF
clone_size: .; v_call: TRBV5-1; d_call: .; j_call: TRBJ2-4; cdr3_nt: TGCGCCAGCAGCCCGGGGGTTGCCAAAAACATTCAGTACTTC; cdr3_aa: CASSPGVAKNIQYF
clone_size: .; v_call: TRBV12-3/TRBV12-4; d_call: .; j_call: TRBJ2-7; cdr3_nt: TGTGCCAGCTTGCGGGACTACGAGCAGTACTTC; cdr3_aa: CASLRDYEQYF